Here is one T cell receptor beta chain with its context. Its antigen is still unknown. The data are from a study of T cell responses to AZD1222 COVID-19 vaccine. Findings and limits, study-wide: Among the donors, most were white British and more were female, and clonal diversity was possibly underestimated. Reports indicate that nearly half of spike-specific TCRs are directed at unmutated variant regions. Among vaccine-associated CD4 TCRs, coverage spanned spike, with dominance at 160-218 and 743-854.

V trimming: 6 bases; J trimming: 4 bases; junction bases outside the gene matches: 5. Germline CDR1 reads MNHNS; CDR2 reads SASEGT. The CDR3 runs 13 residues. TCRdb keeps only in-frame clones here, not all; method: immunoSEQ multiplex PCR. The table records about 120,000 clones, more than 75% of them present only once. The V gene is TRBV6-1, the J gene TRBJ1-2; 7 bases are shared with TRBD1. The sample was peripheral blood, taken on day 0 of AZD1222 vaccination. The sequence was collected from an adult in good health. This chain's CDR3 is CASSSGQTYGYTF. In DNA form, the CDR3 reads TGTGCCAGCAGCTCGGGACAGACCTATGGCTACACCTTC.